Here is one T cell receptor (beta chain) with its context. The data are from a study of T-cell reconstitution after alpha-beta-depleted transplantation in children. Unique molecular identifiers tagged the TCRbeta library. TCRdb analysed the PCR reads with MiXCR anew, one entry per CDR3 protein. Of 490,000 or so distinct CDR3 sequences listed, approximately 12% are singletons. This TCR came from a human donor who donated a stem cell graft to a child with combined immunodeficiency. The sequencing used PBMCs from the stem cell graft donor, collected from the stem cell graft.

The CDR3 loop reads CSVQGRESYEQYF. CDR3 DNA: TGCAGCGTCCAAGGGCGGGAGAGCTACGAGCAGTACTTC. The gene calls are TRBV29-1 and TRBJ2-7; 7 positions match TRBD2. The germline gives CDR1 SQVTM, CDR2 ANQGSEA. The CDR3 sequence is 13 residues long. V was pared by 6 bases and J by 3 bases, with 8 bases of the junction left unmatched.